What follows are 21 T cell receptor beta chains derived from one specimen sequenced in a study of spatial heterogeneity in lung cancer. MiXCR was run by TCRdb on the 5' RACE reads, yielding one entry per CDR3 protein. The sample shows 35,000 to 40,000 distinct CDR3 sequences, under 8.5% of them seen only once. Indicated time point: sample taken at primary tumor resection. The specimen was PBMCs, collected at surgery. Receptor source: a female donor with early-stage non-small cell lung cancer.

V gene TRBV20-1 combines with J gene TRBJ1-1; D call uncertain. With 8 bases removed from V and 2 bases from J, the gap between germline ends came to 12 bases. CDR3 length: 12 amino acids. Germline CDR1 DFQATT, CDR2 SNEGSKA (reference sequence). DNA for the CDR3: TGCAGTTCCCTTCGCGGTAACACTGAAGCTTTCTTT. Amino acids: CSSLRGNTEAFF.

This clonotype was recorded at least ten times. The V call is TRBV4-2, the J call TRBJ2-1; no clear D gene. The ends were cut back, 1 base at V and 0 bases at J, with 10 bases in the middle. This CDR3 comprises 16 residues. The germline CDR1 and CDR2 sequences are LGHNA and YNFKEQ. Here the CDR3 DNA reads TGTGCCAGCAGCCAAGGCGGCGCCGCCTCCTACAATGAGCAGTTCTTC. Its translation is CASSQGGAASYNEQFF.

By share, this clonotype ranks as medium-sized. This chain connects TRBV27 to TRBJ2-7; TRBD1 matches at 8 bases. CDR3 length equals 15 residues. The trim removed 6 bases at V and 2 bases at J, leaving 9 bases unmatched. The germline gives CDR1 MNHEY, CDR2 SMNVEV (reference sequence). The CDR3, as DNA: TGTGCCAGCAGGAAGGACAGGGAGCGTACCTACGAGCAGTACTTC. Translation: CASRKDRERTYEQYF.

This clonotype came up many times. The V gene is TRBV4-2, the J gene TRBJ2-7, with 8 bases lining up with TRBD1. Germline assignment: CDR1 LGHNA and CDR2 YNFKEQ. V lost 1 base, J lost 2 bases, and 1 base stayed unmatched. The CDR3 loop spans 14 amino acids. The CDR3 is CASSQADRAYEQYF. In DNA form, the CDR3 reads TGTGCCAGCAGCCAAGCGGACAGGGCCTACGAGCAGTACTTC.

Ten or more counts support this clonotype. The gene calls are TRBV7-2 and TRBJ2-5; perhaps TRBD1 as D (6 bases). Per germline, CDR1 SGHTA and CDR2 FQGNSA. CDR3 length: 12 amino acids. V lost 5 bases and J 4 bases, leaving 8 bases between the germline ends. CDR3 in DNA: TGTGCCAGCAGCGTCAGGGGAGAGACCCAGTACTTC. Its translation is CASSVRGETQYF.

This clonotype was detected a few times. The rearrangement uses TRBV6-2 or TRBV6-3 and TRBJ2-2; D may be TRBD2 (5 bases). V was trimmed by 6 bases and J by 4 bases, leaving 18 bases between them. CDR3 length: 16 residues. Germline V gives CDR1 MNHEY, CDR2 SVGEGT. The CDR3 region has the DNA TGTGCCAGCAGGTCCGATTCTAGCCCCGGCACCGGGGAGCTGTTTTTT. Translated, it gives CASRSDSSPGTGELFF.

This clonotype was counted many times. The chain has TRBV7-6 and TRBJ2-7, with D possibly matching TRBD1 (5 bases). The CDR3 runs to 13 residues. Per germline, CDR1 SGHVS and CDR2 FNYEAQ. Trimming removed 3 bases at V and 4 bases at J, with 10 bases between. Here the CDR3 reads CASSFRAEYEQYF. DNA of the CDR3: TGTGCCAGCAGCTTCAGGGCAGAGTACGAGCAGTACTTC.

The chain carries TRBV19 and TRBJ1-2; 9 bases are shared with TRBD1. Trimming removed 5 bases from V and 8 bases from J; junction bases left unmatched: 9. Looked up from germline, CDR1 is LNHDA and CDR2 is SQIVND (reference sequence). The CDR3 length is 14 residues. This chain's CDR3 is CASSFRTGGAGYTF. The DNA of the CDR3 is TGTGCCAGTAGTTTCCGAACAGGGGGCGCGGGCTACACCTTC.

This clonotype was counted many times. The gene calls are TRBV7-9 and TRBJ2-7, with a weak D call TRBD1 (5 bases). The germline V and J ends were trimmed by 2 bases and 5 bases, with 16 bases remaining between them. The germline V gene has CDR1 SEHNR and CDR2 FQNEAQ (reference sequence). The CDR3 has 15 amino acids. This chain's CDR3 is CASSLSREWIDEQYF. DNA of the CDR3: TGTGCCAGCAGCTTAAGCAGGGAATGGATCGACGAGCAGTACTTC.

This clonotype was recorded many times. The V gene is TRBV6-5, the J gene TRBJ2-5; tentative D call: TRBD1 (6 bases). Per the germline V gene, CDR1 is MNHEY and CDR2 is SVGAGI. The CDR3 totals 13 residues. V lost 0 bases and J 4 bases, leaving 6 bases between the germline ends. The CDR3 sequence is CASSYSDRETQYF. In nucleotides, the CDR3 is TGTGCCAGCAGTTACTCGGACAGAGAGACCCAGTACTTC.

The rearrangement links TRBV2 to TRBJ1-5, with unresolved D. From germline, CDR1 is SNHLY and CDR2 FYNNEI. CDR3 size: 15 residues. Trimming took 5 bases from V and 3 from J, leaving 14 bases between them. The CDR3 DNA reads TGTGCCAGCAGTCCGACGGCGACATACAATCAGCCCCAGCATTTT. Translated, it gives CASSPTATYNQPQHF. Combining the CDR3 with reference TRBV2 and TRBJ1-5 gives the whole variable domain EPEVTQTPSHQVTQMGQEVILRCVPISNHLYFYWYRQILGQKVEFLVSFYNNEISEKSEIFDDQFSVERPDGSNFTLKIRSTKLEDSAMYFCASSPTATYNQPQHFGDGTRLSIL.

This clonotype was recorded many times. The rearrangement joins TRBV7-2 to TRBJ2-3; unclear D gene. V lost 2 bases to trimming and J lost 3 bases, with 12 bases between them. Germline CDR1 and CDR2: SGHTA and FQGNSA. The CDR3 is 15 amino acids. The CDR3 DNA sequence: TGTGCCAGCAGCTTATCGTACTACGAGACAGATACGCAGTATTTT. This gives the protein CASSLSYYETDTQYF.

This clonotype has ten or more counts. The J gene is TRBJ2-3, the V gene TRBV12-3 or TRBV12-4, with D unclear. V gave up 2 bases and J gave up 1 base, with 4 bases separating them. The CDR3 spans 13 residues. The CDR3 sequence is CASSLSGTDTQYF. Written as DNA, the CDR3 is TGTGCCAGCAGTTTATCGGGCACAGATACGCAGTATTTT.

This clonotype was seen ten or more times. The gene calls are TRBV19 and TRBJ1-5; the match to TRBD1 covers 9 bases. The V segment lost 6 bases and the J segment 7 bases; nucleotides outside the gene matches: 4. CDR1 LNHDA and CDR2 SQIVND come from the germline V gene (reference sequence). The CDR3 is 13 residues long. The CDR3 DNA reads as TGTGCCAGTAGCGTGACAGGGGGACAGCCCCAGCATTTT. Translating gives CASSVTGGQPQHF.

This clonotype was detected many times. The genes are TRBV13 and TRBJ2-7; the match to TRBD1 covers 8 bases. Unmatched junction bases numbered 9, after V lost 0 bases and J lost 5 bases. This CDR3 contains 16 residues. CDR1 is PRHDT and CDR2 is FYEKMQ in the germline V gene (reference sequence). In DNA, the CDR3 is TGTGCCAGCAGCTTAGGATGGACAGGGTGGTCGGACGAGCAGTACTTC. Translation: CASSLGWTGWSDEQYF.

This chain links TRBV30 with TRBJ2-5; 8 bases map to TRBD2. Germline-derived CDR1 and CDR2 are GTSNPN and SVGIG (reference sequence). This CDR3 is built from 14 residues. The ends lost 3 bases at V and 5 bases at J; junction bases unmatched: 8. The CDR3 DNA reads as TGTGCCTGGAGGGAGCGGGGGATTTTGGAGACCCAGTACTTC. It specifies CAWRERGILETQYF.

This clonotype was seen many times. This chain uses TRBV6-5 with TRBJ1-2, with TRBD1 matching over 7 bases. Unmatched junction bases numbered 3, after V lost 2 bases and J lost 3 bases. This CDR3 is 14 amino acids long. CDR1 is MNHEY and CDR2 is SVGAGI in the germline V gene. CDR3 region: CASSYRDSDYGYTF. In nucleotides, the CDR3 is TGTGCCAGCAGTTACCGGGACAGTGACTATGGCTACACCTTC.

This chain joins TRBV3-1 and TRBJ2-3; no clear D. Trimming removed 0 bases from V and 6 bases from J, with 16 bases in between. Per germline, CDR1 LGHDT and CDR2 YNNKEL (reference sequence). CDR3 size: 16 residues. CDR3 DNA: TGTGCCAGCAGCCAAGATGGCCGCACCTCGGTGGATACGCAGTATTTT. It specifies CASSQDGRTSVDTQYF.

This rearrangement joins TRBV3-1 to TRBJ2-7; 10 bases fit TRBD2. Trimming removed 1 base from V and 6 bases from J; junction bases left unmatched: 6. The CDR3 length is 15 residues. In germline, CDR1 is LGHDT, CDR2 YNNKEL (reference sequence). This CDR3 reads CASSQVGLAGVEQYF. CDR3 nucleotide sequence: TGTGCCAGCAGCCAAGTCGGGCTAGCGGGGGTCGAGCAGTACTTC.

This clonotype came up many times. The J gene is TRBJ2-5, the V gene TRBV4-1; D may correspond to TRBD1 or TRBD2 (5 bases each). This CDR3 spans 16 amino acids. The V gene lost 1 base and the J gene lost 13 bases, with 25 bases spanning the gap. CDR1 and CDR2 from the germline V gene are MGHRA and YSYEKL. The CDR3 nucleotides are TGCGCCAGCAGCCAAGTCAAACTAGTCGGACGGACACCCCTGTACTTC. This codes for CASSQVKLVGRTPLYF.

Note on this clonotype: A clone one base away is much larger, so this may be a read error. The V call is TRBV20-1, the J call TRBJ2-1; 11 bases map to TRBD2. From germline, CDR1 is DFQATT and CDR2 SNEGSKA (reference sequence). This CDR3 has 18 amino acids. The V gene end was trimmed by 1 base and the J gene end by 6 bases; junction bases not matched to a gene: 14. CDR3 DNA: TGCAGTGCTAGAGTGCAACTAGCGGGAGTCTTTGGGACCAATGAGCAGTTCTTC. This sequence encodes CSARVQLAGVFGTNEQFF.